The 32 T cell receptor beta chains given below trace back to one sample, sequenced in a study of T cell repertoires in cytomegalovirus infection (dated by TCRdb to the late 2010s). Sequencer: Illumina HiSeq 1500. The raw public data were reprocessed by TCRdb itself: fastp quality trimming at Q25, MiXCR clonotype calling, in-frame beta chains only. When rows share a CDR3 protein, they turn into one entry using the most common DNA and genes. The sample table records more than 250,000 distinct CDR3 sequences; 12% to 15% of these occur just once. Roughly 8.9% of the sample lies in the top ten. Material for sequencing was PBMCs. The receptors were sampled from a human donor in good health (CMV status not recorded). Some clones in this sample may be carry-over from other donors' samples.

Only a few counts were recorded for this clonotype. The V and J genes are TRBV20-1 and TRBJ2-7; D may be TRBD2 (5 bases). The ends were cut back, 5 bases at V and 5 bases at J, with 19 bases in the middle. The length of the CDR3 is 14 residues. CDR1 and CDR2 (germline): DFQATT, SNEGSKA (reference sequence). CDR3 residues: CSAEGRPRRNEQYF. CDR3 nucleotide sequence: TGCAGTGCTGAGGGTAGACCACGTCGAAACGAGCAGTACTTC.

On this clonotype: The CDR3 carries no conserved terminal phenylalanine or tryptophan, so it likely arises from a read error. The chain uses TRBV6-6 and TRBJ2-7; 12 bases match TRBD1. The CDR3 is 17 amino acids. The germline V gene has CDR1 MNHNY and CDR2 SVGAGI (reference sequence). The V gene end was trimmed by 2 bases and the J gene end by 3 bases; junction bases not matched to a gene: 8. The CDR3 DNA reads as TGTGCCAGCAGTTACGAGACCGGGACAGGGGGCAACTACGAGCAGTACTAC. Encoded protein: CASSYETGTGGNYEQYY.

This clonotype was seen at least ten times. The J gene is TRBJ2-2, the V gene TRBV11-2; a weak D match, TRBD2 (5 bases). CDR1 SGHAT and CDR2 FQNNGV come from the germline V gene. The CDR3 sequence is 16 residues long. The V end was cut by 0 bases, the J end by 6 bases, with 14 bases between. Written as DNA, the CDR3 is TGTGCCAGCAGCTTAGATGATTTATGGGAGCCCGGGGAGCTGTTTTTT. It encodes CASSLDDLWEPGELFF.

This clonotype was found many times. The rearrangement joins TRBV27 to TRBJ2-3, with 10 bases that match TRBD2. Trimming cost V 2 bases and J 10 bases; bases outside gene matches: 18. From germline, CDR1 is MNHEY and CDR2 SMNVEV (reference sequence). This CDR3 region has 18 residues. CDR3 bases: TGTGCCAGCAGTTTAGTTCGGACTAGCGGCACCAACCGCCGGGCGCAGTATTTT. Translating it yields CASSLVRTSGTNRRAQYF.

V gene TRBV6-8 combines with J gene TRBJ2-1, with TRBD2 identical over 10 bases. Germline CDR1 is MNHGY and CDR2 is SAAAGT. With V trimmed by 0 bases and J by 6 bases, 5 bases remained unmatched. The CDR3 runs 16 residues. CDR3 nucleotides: TGTGCCAGCAGTTACTCCAGCGGGAGGGAGGTCAATGAGCAGTTCTTC. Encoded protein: CASSYSSGREVNEQFF.

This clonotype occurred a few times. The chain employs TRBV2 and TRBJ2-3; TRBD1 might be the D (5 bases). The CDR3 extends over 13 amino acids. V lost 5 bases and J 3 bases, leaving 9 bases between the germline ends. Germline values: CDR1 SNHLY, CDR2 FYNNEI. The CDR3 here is CASSSGWTDTQYF. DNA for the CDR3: TGTGCCAGCAGTTCAGGGTGGACAGATACGCAGTATTTT.

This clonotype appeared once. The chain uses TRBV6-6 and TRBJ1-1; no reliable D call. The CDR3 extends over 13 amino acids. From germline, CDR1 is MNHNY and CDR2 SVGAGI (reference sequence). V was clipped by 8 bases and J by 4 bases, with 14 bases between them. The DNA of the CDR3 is TGTGCCAGCCGACCCTCCGGGAGCACTGAAGCTTTCTTT. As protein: CASRPSGSTEAFF.

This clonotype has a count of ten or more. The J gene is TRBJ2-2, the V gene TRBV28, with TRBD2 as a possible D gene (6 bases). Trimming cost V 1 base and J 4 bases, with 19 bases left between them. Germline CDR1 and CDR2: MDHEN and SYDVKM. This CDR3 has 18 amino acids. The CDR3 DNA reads TGTGCCAGCAGTTTATCTACGCGTAAACTGGGGGGCACCGGGGAGCTGTTTTTT. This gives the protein CASSLSTRKLGGTGELFF.

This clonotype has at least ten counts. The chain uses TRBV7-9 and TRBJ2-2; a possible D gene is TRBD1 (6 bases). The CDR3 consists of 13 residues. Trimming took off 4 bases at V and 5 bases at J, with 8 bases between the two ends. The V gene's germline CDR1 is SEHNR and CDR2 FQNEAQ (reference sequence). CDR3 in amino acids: CASSSDRTGELFF. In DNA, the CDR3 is TGTGCCAGCAGCTCGGACAGAACCGGGGAGCTGTTTTTT.

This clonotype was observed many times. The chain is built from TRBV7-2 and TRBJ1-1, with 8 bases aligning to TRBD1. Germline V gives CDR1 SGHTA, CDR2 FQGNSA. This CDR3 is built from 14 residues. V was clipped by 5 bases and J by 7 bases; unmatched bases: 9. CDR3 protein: CASSDPDRVSEAFF. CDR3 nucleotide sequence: TGTGCCAGCAGCGACCCGGACAGGGTGAGTGAAGCTTTCTTT.

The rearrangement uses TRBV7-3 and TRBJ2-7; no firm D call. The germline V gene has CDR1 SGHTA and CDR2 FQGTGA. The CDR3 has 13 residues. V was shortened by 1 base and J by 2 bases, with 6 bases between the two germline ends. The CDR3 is CASSLSAAYEQYF. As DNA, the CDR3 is TGTGCCAGCAGCTTAAGCGCAGCCTACGAGCAGTACTTC.

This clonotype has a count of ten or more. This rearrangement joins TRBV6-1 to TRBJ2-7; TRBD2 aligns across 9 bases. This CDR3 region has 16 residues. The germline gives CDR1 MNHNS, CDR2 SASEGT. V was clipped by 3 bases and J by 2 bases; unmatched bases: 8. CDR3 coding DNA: TGTGCCAGCAGTGACTTGGTAGCGGGAGCCACCTACGAGCAGTACTTC. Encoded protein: CASSDLVAGATYEQYF.

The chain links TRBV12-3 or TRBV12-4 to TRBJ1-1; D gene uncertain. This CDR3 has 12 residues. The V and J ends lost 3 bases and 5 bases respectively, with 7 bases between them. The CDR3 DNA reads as TGTGCCAGCAGTTTTAGGGAGACTGAAGCTTTCTTT. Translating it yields CASSFRETEAFF.

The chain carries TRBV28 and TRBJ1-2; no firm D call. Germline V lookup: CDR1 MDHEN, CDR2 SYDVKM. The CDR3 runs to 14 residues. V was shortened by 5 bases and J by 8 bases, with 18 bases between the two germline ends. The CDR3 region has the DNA TGTGCCAGCAGTACTAAACGGGAGATGGACGGCTACACCTTC. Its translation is CASSTKREMDGYTF.

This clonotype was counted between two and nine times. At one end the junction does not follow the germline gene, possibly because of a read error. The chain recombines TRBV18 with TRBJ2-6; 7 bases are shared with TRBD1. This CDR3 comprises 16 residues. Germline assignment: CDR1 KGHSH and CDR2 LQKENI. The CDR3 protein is CASSPLQGNGANVLTF. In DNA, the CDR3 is TGTGCCAGCTCTCCACTACAGGGGAATGGGGCCAACGTCCTGACTTTC.

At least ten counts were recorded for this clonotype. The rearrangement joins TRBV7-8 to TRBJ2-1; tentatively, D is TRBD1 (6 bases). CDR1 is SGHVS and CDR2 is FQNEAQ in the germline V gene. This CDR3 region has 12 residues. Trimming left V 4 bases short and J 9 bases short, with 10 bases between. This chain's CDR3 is CASSSQGAEQFF. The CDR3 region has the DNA TGTGCCAGCAGCTCACAGGGCGCTGAGCAGTTCTTC.

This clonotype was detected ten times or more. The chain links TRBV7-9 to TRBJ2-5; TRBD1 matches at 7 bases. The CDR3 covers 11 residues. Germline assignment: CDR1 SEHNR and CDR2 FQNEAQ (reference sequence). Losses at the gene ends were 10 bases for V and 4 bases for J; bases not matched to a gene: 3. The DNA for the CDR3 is TGTGCCACGGGGACAGCAGAGACCCAGTACTTC. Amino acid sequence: CATGTAETQYF. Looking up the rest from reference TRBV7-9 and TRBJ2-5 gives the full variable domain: DTGVSQNPRHKITKRGQNVTFRCDPISEHNRLYWYRQTLGQGPEFLTYFQNEAQLEKSRLLSDRFSAERPKGSFSTLEIQRTEQGDSAMYLCATGTAETQYFGPGTRLLVL.

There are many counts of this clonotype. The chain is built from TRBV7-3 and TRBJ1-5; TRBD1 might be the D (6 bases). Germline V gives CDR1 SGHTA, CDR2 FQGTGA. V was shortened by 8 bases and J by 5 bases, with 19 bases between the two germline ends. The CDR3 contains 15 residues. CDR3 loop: CASAGGRGLHQPQHF. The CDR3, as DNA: TGTGCCAGCGCTGGGGGCAGGGGTTTGCATCAGCCCCAGCATTTT.

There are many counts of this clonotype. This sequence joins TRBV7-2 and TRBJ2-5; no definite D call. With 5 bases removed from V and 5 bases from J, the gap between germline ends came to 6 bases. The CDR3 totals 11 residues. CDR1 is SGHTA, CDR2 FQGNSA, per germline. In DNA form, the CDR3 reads TGTGCCAGCAGCCACTTGGAGACCCAGTACTTC. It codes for CASSHLETQYF.

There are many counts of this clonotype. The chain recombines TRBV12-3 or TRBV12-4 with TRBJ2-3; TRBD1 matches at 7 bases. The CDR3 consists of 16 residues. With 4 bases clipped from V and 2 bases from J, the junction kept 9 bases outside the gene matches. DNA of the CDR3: TGTGCCAGCAGTTACTACCGGACAGGTTCCACAGATACGCAGTATTTT. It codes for CASSYYRTGSTDTQYF.

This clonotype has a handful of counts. Written as DNA, the CDR3 is TGTGCCAGCGGACCGCCGGCCGGGGAGCTGTTTTTT. It specifies CASGPPAGELFF. This rearrangement joins TRBV11-2 to TRBJ2-2; D is undetermined. Per germline, CDR1 SGHAT and CDR2 FQNNGV. V was cut by 8 bases and J by 6 bases, with 10 bases left in between. The CDR3 length is 12 residues.

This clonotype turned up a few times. The CDR3 reads CASSYLRGGNQPQHF. For the CDR3, the DNA is TGTGCCAGCAGTTACTTAAGGGGCGGCAATCAGCCCCAGCATTTT. V is TRBV6-2 or TRBV6-3 and J is TRBJ1-5, with a possible D match to TRBD1 (5 bases). The CDR3 extends over 15 amino acids. Trimming took off 1 base at V and 2 bases at J, with 9 bases between the two ends. The germline gives CDR1 MNHEY, CDR2 SVGEGT.

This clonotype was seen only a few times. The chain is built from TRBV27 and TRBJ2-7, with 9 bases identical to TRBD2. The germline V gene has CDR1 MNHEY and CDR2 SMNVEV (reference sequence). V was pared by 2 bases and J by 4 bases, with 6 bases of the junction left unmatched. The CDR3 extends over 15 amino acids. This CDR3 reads CASSLAGGHLYEQYF. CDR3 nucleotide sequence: TGTGCCAGCAGTTTAGCGGGAGGGCACTTGTACGAGCAGTACTTC.

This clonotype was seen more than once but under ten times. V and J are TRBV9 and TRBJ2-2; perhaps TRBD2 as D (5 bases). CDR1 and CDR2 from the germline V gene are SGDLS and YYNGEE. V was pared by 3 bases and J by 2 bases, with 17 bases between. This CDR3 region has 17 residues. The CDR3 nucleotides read TGTGCCAGCAGCGCTTACTTTAGCGCTACAAACACCGGGGAGCTGTTTTTT. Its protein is CASSAYFSATNTGELFF.

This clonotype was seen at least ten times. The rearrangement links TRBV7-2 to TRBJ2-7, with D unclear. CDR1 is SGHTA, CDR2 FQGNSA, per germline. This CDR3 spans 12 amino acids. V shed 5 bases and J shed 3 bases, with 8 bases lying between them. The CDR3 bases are TGTGCCAGCAGCCCCGGCCTCTACGAGCAGTACTTC. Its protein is CASSPGLYEQYF.

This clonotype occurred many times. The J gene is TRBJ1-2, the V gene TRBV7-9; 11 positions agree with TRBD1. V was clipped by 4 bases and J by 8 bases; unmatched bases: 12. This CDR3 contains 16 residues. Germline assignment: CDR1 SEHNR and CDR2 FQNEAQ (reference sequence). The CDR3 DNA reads TGTGCCAGCAGCTACGCAACCGGGACAGGGGGAGGAGGCTACACCTTC. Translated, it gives CASSYATGTGGGGYTF.

CDR3 sequence reads: CASSYSKGVTNQPQHF. The CDR3 bases are TGTGCCAGCAGTTACTCGAAGGGGGTAACCAATCAGCCCCAGCATTTT. V usage is TRBV6-8 and J usage is TRBJ1-5; a possible D gene is TRBD1 (6 bases). V was pared by 0 bases and J by 3 bases, with 12 bases between. Germline values: CDR1 MNHGY, CDR2 SAAAGT. This CDR3 is built from 16 residues.

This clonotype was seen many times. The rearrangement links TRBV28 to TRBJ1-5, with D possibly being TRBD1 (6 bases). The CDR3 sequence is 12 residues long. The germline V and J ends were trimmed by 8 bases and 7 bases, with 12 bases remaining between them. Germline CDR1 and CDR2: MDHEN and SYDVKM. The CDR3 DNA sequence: TGTGCCAGCTGGGACAAGAGGCAGCCCCAGCATTTT. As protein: CASWDKRQPQHF.

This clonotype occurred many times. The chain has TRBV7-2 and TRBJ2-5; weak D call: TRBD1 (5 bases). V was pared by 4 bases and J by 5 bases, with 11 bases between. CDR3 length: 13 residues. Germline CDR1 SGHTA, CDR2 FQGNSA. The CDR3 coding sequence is TGTGCCAGCAGCTCCCAGGGTTTGGAGACCCAGTACTTC. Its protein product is CASSSQGLETQYF.

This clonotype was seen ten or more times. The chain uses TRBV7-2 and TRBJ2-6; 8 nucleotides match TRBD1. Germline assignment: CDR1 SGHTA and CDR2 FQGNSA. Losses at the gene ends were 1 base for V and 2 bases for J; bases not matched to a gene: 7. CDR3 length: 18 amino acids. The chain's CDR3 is CASSLVARGRPGANVLTF. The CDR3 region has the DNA TGTGCCAGCAGCTTAGTCGCCAGGGGGCGGCCTGGGGCCAACGTCCTGACTTTC.

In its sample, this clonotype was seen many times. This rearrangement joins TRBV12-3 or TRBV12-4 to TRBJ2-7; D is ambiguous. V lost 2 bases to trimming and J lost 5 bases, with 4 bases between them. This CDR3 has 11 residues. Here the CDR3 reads CASSLIHEQYF. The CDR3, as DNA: TGTGCCAGCAGTTTAATCCACGAGCAGTACTTC.

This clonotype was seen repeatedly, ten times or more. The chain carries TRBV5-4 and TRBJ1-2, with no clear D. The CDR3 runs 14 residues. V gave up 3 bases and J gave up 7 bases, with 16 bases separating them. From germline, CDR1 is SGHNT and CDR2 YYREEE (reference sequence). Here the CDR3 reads CASSYRTLISGYTF. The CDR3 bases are TGTGCCAGCAGCTACCGGACCCTTATATCTGGCTACACCTTC.